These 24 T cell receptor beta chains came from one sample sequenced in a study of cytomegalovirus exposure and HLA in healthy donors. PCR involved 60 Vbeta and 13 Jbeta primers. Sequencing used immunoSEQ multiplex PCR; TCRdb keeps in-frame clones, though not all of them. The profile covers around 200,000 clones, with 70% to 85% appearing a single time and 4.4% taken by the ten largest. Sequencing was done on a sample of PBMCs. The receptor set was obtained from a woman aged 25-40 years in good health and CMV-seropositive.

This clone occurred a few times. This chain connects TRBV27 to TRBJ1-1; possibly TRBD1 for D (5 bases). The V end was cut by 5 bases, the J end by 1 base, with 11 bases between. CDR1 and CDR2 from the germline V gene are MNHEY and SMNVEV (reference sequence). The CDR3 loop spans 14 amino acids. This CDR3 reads CASSTTDTNTEAFF. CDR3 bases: TGTGCCAGCAGTACGACAGACACGAACACTGAAGCTTTCTTT.

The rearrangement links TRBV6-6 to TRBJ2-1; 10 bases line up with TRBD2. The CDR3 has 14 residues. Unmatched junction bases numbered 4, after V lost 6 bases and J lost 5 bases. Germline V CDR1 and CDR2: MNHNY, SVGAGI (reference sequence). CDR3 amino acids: CASSLGLADNEQFF. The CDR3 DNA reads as TGTGCCAGCAGCCTCGGACTAGCGGACAATGAGCAGTTCTTC.

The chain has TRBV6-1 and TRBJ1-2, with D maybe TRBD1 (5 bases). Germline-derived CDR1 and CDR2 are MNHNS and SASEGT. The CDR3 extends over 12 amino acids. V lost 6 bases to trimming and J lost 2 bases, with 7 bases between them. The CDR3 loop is CASRTENYGYTF. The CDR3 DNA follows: TGTGCCAGCAGGACAGAGAACTATGGCTACACCTTC.

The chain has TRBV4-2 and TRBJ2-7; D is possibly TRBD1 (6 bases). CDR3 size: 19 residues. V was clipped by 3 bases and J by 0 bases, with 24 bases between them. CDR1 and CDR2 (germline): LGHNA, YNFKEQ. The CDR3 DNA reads TGTGCCAGCAGCCACGTCGGTGAAAGGGACGGACAGTTCTCCTACGAGCAGTACTTC. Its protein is CASSHVGERDGQFSYEQYF.

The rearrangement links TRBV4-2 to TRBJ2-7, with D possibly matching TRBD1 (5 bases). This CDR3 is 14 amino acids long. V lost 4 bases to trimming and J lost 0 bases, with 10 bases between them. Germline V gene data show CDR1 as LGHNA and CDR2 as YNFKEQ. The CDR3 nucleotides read TGTGCCAGCAGCCCGACAGAGTTCTCCTACGAGCAGTACTTC. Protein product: CASSPTEFSYEQYF.

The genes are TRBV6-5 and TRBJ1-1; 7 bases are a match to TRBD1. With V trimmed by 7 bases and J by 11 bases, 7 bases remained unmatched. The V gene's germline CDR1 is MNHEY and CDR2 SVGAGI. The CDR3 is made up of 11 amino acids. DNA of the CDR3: TGTGCCAGCACAGAGGGGGCGTCGGCTTTCTTT. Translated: CASTEGASAFF.

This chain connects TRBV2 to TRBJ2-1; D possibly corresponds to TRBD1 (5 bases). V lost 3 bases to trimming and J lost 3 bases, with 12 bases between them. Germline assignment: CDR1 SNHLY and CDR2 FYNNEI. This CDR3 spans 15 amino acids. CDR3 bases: TGTGCCAGCAGTGATCCAGGGTCGGGCTACAATGAGCAGTTCTTC. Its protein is CASSDPGSGYNEQFF.

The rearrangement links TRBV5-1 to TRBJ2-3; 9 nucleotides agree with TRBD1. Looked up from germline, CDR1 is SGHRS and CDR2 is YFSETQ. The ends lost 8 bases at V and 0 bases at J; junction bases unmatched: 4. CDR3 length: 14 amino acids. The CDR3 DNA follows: TGCGCCAGTAAGACAGGGGGGAGCACAGATACGCAGTATTTT. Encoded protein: CASKTGGSTDTQYF.

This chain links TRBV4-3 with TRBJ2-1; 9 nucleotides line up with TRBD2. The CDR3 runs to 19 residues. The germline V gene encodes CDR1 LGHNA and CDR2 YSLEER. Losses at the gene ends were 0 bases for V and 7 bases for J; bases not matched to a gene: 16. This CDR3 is CASSQEGGNLAGVDNEQFF. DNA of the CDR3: TGCGCCAGCAGCCAAGAAGGAGGAAATTTAGCGGGAGTGGATAATGAGCAGTTCTTC.

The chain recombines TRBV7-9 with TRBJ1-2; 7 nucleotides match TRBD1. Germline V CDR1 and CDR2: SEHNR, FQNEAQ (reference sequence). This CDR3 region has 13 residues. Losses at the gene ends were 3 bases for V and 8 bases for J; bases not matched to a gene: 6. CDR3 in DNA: TGTGCCAGCAGCTTGCAGGACAGGAACGGCTACACCTTC. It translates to CASSLQDRNGYTF.

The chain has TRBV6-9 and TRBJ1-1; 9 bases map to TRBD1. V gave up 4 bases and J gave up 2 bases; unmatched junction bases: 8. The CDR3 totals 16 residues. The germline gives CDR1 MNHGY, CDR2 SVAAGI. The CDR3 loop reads CASSFRTGVNNTEAFF. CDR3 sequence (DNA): TGTGCCAGCAGTTTTCGGACAGGGGTTAATAACACTGAAGCTTTCTTT.

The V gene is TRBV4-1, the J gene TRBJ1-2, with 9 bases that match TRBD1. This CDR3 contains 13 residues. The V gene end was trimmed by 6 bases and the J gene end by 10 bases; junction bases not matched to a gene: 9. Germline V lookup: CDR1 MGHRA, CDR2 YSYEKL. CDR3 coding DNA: TGCGCCAGCAGGCTTCCGGGACAGGGTTTCTACACCTTC. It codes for CASRLPGQGFYTF.

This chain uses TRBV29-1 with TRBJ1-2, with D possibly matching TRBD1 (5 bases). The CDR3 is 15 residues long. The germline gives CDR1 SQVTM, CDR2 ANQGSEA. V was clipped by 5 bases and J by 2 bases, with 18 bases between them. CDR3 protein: CSVQGTSVENYGYTF. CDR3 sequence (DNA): TGCAGCGTTCAGGGTACTTCAGTCGAGAACTATGGCTACACCTTC.

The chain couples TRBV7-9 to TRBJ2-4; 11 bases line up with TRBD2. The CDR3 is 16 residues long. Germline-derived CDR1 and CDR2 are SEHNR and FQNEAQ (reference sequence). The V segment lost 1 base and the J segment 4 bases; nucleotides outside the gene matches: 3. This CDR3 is CASSLGASGGKNIQYF. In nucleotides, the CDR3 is TGTGCCAGCAGCTTAGGGGCTAGCGGGGGGAAAAACATTCAGTACTTC.

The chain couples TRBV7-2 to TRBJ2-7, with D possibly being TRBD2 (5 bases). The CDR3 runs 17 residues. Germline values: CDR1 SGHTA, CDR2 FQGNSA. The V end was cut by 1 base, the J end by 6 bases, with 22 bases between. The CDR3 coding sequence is TGTGCCAGCAGCTTAGAGCGGACTCTCGATCTGAGAGGCGAGCAGTACTTC. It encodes CASSLERTLDLRGEQYF.

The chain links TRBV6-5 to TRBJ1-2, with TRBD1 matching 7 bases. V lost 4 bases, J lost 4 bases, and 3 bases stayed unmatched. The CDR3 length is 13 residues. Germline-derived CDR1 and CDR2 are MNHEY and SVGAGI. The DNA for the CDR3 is TGTGCCAGCAGTTCTGACAGGGTCTATGGCTACACCTTC. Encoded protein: CASSSDRVYGYTF.

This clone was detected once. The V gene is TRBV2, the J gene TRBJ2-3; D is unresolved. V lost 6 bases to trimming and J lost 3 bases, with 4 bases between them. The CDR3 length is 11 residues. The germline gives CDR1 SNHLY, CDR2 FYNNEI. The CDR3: CASRETDTQYF. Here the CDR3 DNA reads TGTGCCAGCAGGGAGACAGATACGCAGTATTTT.

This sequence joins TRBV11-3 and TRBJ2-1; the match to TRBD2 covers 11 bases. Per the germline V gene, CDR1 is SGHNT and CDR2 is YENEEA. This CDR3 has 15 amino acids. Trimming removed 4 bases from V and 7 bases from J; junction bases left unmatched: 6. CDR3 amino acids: CASSSLAGGVNEQFF. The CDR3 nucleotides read TGTGCCAGCAGCTCCTTAGCGGGGGGGGTGAATGAGCAGTTCTTC.

CDR3 loop: CASTGLAGTEAFF. As DNA, the CDR3 is TGTGCCAGCACCGGTTTGGCGGGGACTGAAGCTTTCTTT. J is TRBJ1-1 and V is TRBV28; D gene ambiguous. The CDR3 covers 13 residues. V gave up 7 bases and J gave up 5 bases, with 14 bases separating them. Germline assignment: CDR1 MDHEN and CDR2 SYDVKM.

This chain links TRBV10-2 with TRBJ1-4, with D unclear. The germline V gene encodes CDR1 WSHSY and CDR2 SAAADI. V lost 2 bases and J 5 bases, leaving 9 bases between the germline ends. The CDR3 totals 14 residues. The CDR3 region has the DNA TGCGCCAGCAGTGAGGCAGACTTGAATGAAAAACTGTTTTTT. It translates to CASSEADLNEKLFF.

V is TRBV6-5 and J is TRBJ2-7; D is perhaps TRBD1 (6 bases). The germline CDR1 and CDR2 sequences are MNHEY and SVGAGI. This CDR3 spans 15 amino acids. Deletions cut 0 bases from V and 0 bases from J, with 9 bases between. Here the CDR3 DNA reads TGTGCCAGCAGTTACTCACAGGGACGCTCCTACGAGCAGTACTTC. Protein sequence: CASSYSQGRSYEQYF.

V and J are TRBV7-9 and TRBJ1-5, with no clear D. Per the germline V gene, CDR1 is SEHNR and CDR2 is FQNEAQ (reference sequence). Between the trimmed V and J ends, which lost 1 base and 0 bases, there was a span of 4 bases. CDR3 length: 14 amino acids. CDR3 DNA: TGTGCCAGCAGCTTAGACATTAGCAATCAGCCCCAGCATTTT. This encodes CASSLDISNQPQHF.

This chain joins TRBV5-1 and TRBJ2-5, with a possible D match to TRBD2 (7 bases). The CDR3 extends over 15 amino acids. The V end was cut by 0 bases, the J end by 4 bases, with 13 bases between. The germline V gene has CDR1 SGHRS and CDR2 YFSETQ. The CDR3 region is CASSLASGGAETQYF. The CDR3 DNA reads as TGCGCCAGCAGCTTGGCCTCGGGGGGCGCAGAGACCCAGTACTTC.

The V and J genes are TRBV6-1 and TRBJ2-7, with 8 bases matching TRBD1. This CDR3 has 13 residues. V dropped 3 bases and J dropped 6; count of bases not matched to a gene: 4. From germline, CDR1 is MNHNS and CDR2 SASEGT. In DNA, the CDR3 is TGTGCCAGCAGTGACTCCAGGGGGCGCGAGCAGTACTTC. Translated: CASSDSRGREQYF.